This T cell receptor beta chain was observed in a study of shared clonotypes between healthy human individuals. In the study overall: Donors had three CD4 naive, three CD4 memory, two CD8 naive and one CD8 memory plate apiece. Study findings and constraints: Richness estimates generally favored naive over memory subsets.

The CDR3 extends over 15 amino acids. V lost 5 bases and J lost 2, with 12 bases in between. The germline gives CDR1 SGHTA, CDR2 FQGTGA. Concerning this clone: Its antigen remains unknown.

Clones were read by immunoSEQ multiplex PCR, and TCRdb kept only the in-frame ones, dropping some. This table has some 2,100,000 clones, more than 90% appearing once. Investigators divided CD4+ cells into CD45RA+ naive and CD45RA-negative memory subsets. Specimen: naive CD4+ T cells sorted from blood. Subset described: CD45RA+ positively selected. The chain recombines TRBV7-3 with TRBJ2-2; D gene uncertain. The sequence derives from a man aged 18 to 29 in good health. CDR3 DNA sequence: TGTGCCAGCAGCCCCCAAAGGGATAACACCGGGGAGCTGTTTTTT. It is translated as CASSPQRDNTGELFF.